The 9 T cell receptor beta chains given below trace back to one sample, sequenced in a study of blood T cell repertoires in COVID-19. Method: immunoSEQ multiplex PCR; TCRdb's copy keeps in-frame clones and lacks some. Of about 240,000 clones listed, approximately 86% are singletons. The material sequenced was PBMCs or T cells enriched from blood (not recorded which). These receptors were taken from a woman aged 35 to 49 with acute COVID-19.

The chain joins TRBV7-3 to TRBJ1-2; 8 bases fit TRBD1. This CDR3 comprises 13 residues. V shed 4 bases and J 7 bases; nucleotides not matched to a gene: 5. Germline CDR1 is SGHTA and CDR2 is FQGTGA. This CDR3 is CASSSGQGGGYTF. CDR3 nucleotide sequence: TGTGCCAGCAGCTCAGGACAGGGTGGTGGCTACACCTTC.

The rearrangement uses TRBV21-1 and TRBJ1-5; the listed D gene, TRBD1, was not tested against the DNA. TRBV21-1 is listed as a pseudogene. The CDR3 contains 15 residues. CDR3 sequence: CASSKVGQGGQPQHF. The CDR3 nucleotides read TGTGCCAGCAGCAAAGTCGGGCAGGGTGGTCAGCCCCAGCATTTT.

The V gene is TRBV6-5, the J gene TRBJ1-3, with 11 bases aligning to TRBD1. The junction had 1 base not matched to a gene; V was cut back by 5 bases and J by 4 bases. The CDR3 contains 14 residues. CDR1 is MNHEY and CDR2 is SVGAGI in the germline V gene. The CDR3 protein is CASSRTGGGNTIYF. CDR3 in DNA: TGTGCCAGCAGTAGGACAGGGGGCGGAAACACCATATATTTT.

A word on this clone: One end of the junction fails to match germline, which may point to a read error. The chain carries TRBV7-7 and TRBJ2-5; 12 bases map to TRBD2. Germline V gene lookup returns CDR1 SSHAT and CDR2 FNYEAQ (reference sequence). The CDR3 is made up of 19 amino acids. CDR3: CASSSWTSGTRDIQETQYF. In DNA, the CDR3 is TGTGCTAGCAGCTCCTGGACTAGCGGGACCCGGGATATCCAAGAGACCCAGTACTTC.

The V and J genes are TRBV3-1 (or the pseudogene TRBV3-2) and TRBJ1-6; 7 positions match TRBD1. This CDR3 spans 15 amino acids. CDR1 LGHDT and CDR2 YNNKEL come from the germline V gene (reference sequence). V was clipped by 6 bases and J by 5 bases; unmatched bases: 7. The CDR3 DNA reads as TGTGCCAGCAGGTCAATGGGACAGCATAATTCACCCCTCCACTTT. Translation: CASRSMGQHNSPLHF.

This chain joins TRBV20-1 and TRBJ1-1, with D hard to call. Germline V gives CDR1 DFQATT, CDR2 SNEGSKA (reference sequence). V lost 8 bases and J 4 bases, leaving 11 bases between the germline ends. This CDR3 is 11 amino acids long. The CDR3 sequence: CSPHRSTEAFF. DNA of the CDR3: TGCAGTCCCCATCGGAGCACTGAAGCTTTCTTT.

The chain uses TRBV3-1 (or the pseudogene TRBV3-2) and TRBJ2-2; D perhaps matches TRBD2 (6 bases). The germline V gene has CDR1 LGHDT and CDR2 YNNKEL (reference sequence). The ends were cut back, 1 base at V and 6 bases at J, with 12 bases in the middle. The CDR3 sequence is 15 residues long. The CDR3 region is CASSQGLGVPGELFF. CDR3 nucleotides: TGTGCCAGCAGCCAAGGACTAGGAGTCCCCGGGGAGCTGTTTTTT.

The chain employs TRBV9 and TRBJ2-7; 8 nucleotides match TRBD2. In germline, CDR1 is SGDLS, CDR2 YYNGEE. V gave up 2 bases and J gave up 0 bases; unmatched junction bases: 4. CDR3 length: 15 residues. The chain's CDR3 is CASSVSSGNSYEQYF. CDR3 bases: TGTGCCAGCAGCGTGAGTAGCGGGAACTCCTACGAGCAGTACTTC.

In the case of this clone: The junction and the germline gene differ at one end; a read error may be behind it. J is TRBJ1-2 and V is TRBV3-1 (or the pseudogene TRBV3-2); 9 nucleotides match TRBD1. The germline CDR1 and CDR2 sequences are LGHDT and YNNKEL (reference sequence). This CDR3 spans 15 amino acids. CDR3 amino acids: CASGHGQGLNYGYTF. The CDR3 DNA follows: TGTGCCAGCGGCCACGGACAGGGGCTTAACTATGGCTACACCTTC.